The 15 T cell receptor beta chains in this list originate from one sample, sequenced in a study of PD-1 blockade in classical Hodgkin lymphoma. Only in-frame clones appear in the TCRdb table, and some are missing; sequencing was by immunoSEQ multiplex PCR. The sample comprises just over 15,000 clones, more than 70% of which are singletons, and over 0.65% rests with the top ten. The sample's time point: newly diagnosed, previously untreated cHL patient sample. Starting with thawed PBMCs, CD4+ T cells were purified by magnetic negative selection. The sequenced sample was CD4+ T cells from blood. The receptors come from a human donor with classical Hodgkin lymphoma.

The CDR3 loop is CASSRTRSTDTQYF. The CDR3 nucleotides read TGTGCCAGCAGCCGGACTAGAAGCACAGATACGCAGTATTTT. The chain links TRBV5-4 to TRBJ2-3, with 7 bases fitting TRBD2. The CDR3 totals 14 residues. Germline lookup yields CDR1 SGHNT and CDR2 YYREEE (reference sequence). After removal of 4 bases from V and 0 bases from J, the junction contained 2 bases not matched to a gene. Using reference TRBV5-4 and TRBJ2-3 for the parts outside the CDR3, the full variable domain is ETGVTQSPTHLIKTRGQQVTLRCSSQSGHNTVSWYQQALGQGPQFIFQYYREEENGRGNFPPRFSGLQFPNYSSELNVNALELDDSALYLCASSRTRSTDTQYFGPGTRLTVL.

This chain uses TRBV16 with TRBJ1-2, with 8 bases that match TRBD1. There are 14 residues in the CDR3. Germline V lookup: CDR1 KGHSY, CDR2 FQNENV. J lost 4 bases, V lost 4 bases, and 5 bases had no gene match. CDR3 nucleotides: TGTGCCAGCAGCCCGGGACAGGAGTTCTATGGCTACACCTTC. Protein: CASSPGQEFYGYTF.

The chain links TRBV28 to TRBJ1-2, with a possible D match to TRBD1 (5 bases). CDR3 length: 16 amino acids. The V end lost 1 base, the J end lost 2 bases, and 14 bases lay between the germline ends. Germline CDR1 is MDHEN and CDR2 is SYDVKM. DNA for the CDR3: TGTGCCAGCAGTTTATTCCTGCGACAGACCAACTATGGCTACACCTTC. Residues: CASSLFLRQTNYGYTF.

The chain links TRBV5-6 to TRBJ1-5, with TRBD1 as a possible D gene (5 bases). V was clipped by 4 bases and J by 2 bases, with 13 bases between them. The CDR3 is 15 residues long. Germline loops: CDR1 SGHDT, CDR2 YYEEEE. DNA of the CDR3: TGTGCCAGCAGCCGAGGGACTTTTGGCAATCAGCCCCAGCATTTT. Translation: CASSRGTFGNQPQHF. The full variable domain, in which reference TRBV5-6 and TRBJ1-5 provide the parts outside the CDR3, is DAGVTQSPTHLIKTRGQQVTLRCSPKSGHDTVSWYQQALGQGPQFIFQYYEEEERQRGNFPDRFSGHQFPNYSSELNVNALLLGDSALYLCASSRGTFGNQPQHFGDGTRLSIL.

The chain carries TRBV7-3 and TRBJ2-1; D gene uncertain. This CDR3 has 13 residues. Germline CDR1 is SGHTA and CDR2 is FQGTGA. Trimming shortened V by 1 base and J by 10 bases, and 11 bases separated the two germline ends. The CDR3 DNA is TGTGCCAGCAGCTTAAAAGGCTCTAAAGAGCAGTTCTTC. Protein product: CASSLKGSKEQFF.

The chain uses TRBV19 and TRBJ2-2, with no clear D. CDR1 LNHDA and CDR2 SQIVND come from the germline V gene (reference sequence). V lost 1 base and J 5 bases, leaving 5 bases between the germline ends. This CDR3 is 13 amino acids long. The CDR3 spells CASSIGNTGELFF. CDR3 nucleotide sequence: TGTGCCAGTAGTATAGGAAATACCGGGGAGCTGTTTTTT.

This clone was seen only a few times. The chain combines TRBV5-6 with TRBJ2-7; D gene unclear. The CDR3 is 15 residues long. Germline lookup yields CDR1 SGHDT and CDR2 YYEEEE. Trimming removed 4 bases at V and 2 bases at J, with 16 bases between. The CDR3 reads CASSLRTNTPYEQYF. The CDR3 nucleotides read TGTGCCAGCAGCCTCCGGACCAATACCCCCTACGAGCAGTACTTC. The full variable domain, in which reference TRBV5-6 and TRBJ2-7 provide the parts outside the CDR3, is DAGVTQSPTHLIKTRGQQVTLRCSPKSGHDTVSWYQQALGQGPQFIFQYYEEEERQRGNFPDRFSGHQFPNYSSELNVNALLLGDSALYLCASSLRTNTPYEQYFGPGTRLTVT.

The rearrangement joins TRBV11-3 to TRBJ2-5; D perhaps matches TRBD1 (5 bases). Germline V gives CDR1 SGHNT, CDR2 YENEEA. This CDR3 has 13 amino acids. Trimming removed 6 bases from V and 2 bases from J, with 10 bases in between. This CDR3 reads CASSYRLQETQYF. Here the CDR3 DNA reads TGTGCCAGCAGTTACAGGCTACAAGAGACCCAGTACTTC.

The CDR3 here is CASSPGTGITDTQYF. CDR3 bases: TGTGCCAGCTCACCAGGGACAGGGATAACAGATACGCAGTATTTT. J is TRBJ2-3 and V is TRBV18; 9 bases fit TRBD1. Germline assignment: CDR1 KGHSH and CDR2 LQKENI. Germline trimming cut 2 bases from V and 3 bases from J; bases unmatched to any gene: 3. The CDR3 is 15 amino acids.

V gene TRBV5-8 combines with J gene TRBJ1-5; D gene unclear. Trimming removed 2 bases at V and 3 bases at J, with 3 bases between. The CDR3 covers 12 residues. The V gene's germline CDR1 is SGHTS and CDR2 YDEGEE. The CDR3 loop is CASSFYNQPQHF. CDR3 nucleotide sequence: TGTGCCAGCAGCTTCTACAATCAGCCCCAGCATTTT. Full variable domain (outside the CDR3, taken from reference TRBV5-8 and TRBJ1-5): EAGVTQSPTHLIKTRGQQATLRCSPISGHTSVYWYQQALGLGLQFLLWYDEGEERNRGNFPPRFSGRQFPNYSSELNVNALELEDSALYLCASSFYNQPQHFGDGTRLSIL.

The rearrangement uses TRBV7-2 and TRBJ2-7; 13 positions match TRBD2. The germline CDR1 and CDR2 sequences are SGHTA and FQGNSA. There are 15 residues in the CDR3. V lost 5 bases to trimming and J lost 6 bases; unmatched junction nucleotides: 7. The CDR3 sequence: CASSKTSGRIGEQYF. The CDR3 DNA is TGTGCCAGCAGCAAGACTAGCGGGAGGATAGGCGAGCAGTACTTC.

The V gene is TRBV28, the J gene TRBJ1-5; D is perhaps TRBD1 (6 bases). V lost 6 bases and J 7 bases, leaving 19 bases between the germline ends. From germline, CDR1 is MDHEN and CDR2 SYDVKM. CDR3 length: 15 residues. CDR3 DNA: TGTGCCAGCAGCCCGGCCAGGGGACGAGAACAGCCCCAGCATTTT. This sequence encodes CASSPARGREQPQHF.

The J gene is TRBJ1-1, the V gene TRBV30; the D is unclear. Germline V gene lookup returns CDR1 GTSNPN and CDR2 SVGIG (reference sequence). The germline V and J ends were trimmed by 0 bases and 5 bases, with 10 bases remaining between them. CDR3 length: 13 residues. This CDR3 reads CAWSVRSRTEAFF. CDR3 coding DNA: TGTGCCTGGAGTGTCAGGAGTCGAACTGAAGCTTTCTTT. Supplemented by reference TRBV30 and TRBJ1-1, the full variable domain reads SQTIHQWPATLVQPVGSPLSLECTVEGTSNPNLYWYRQAAGRGLQLLFYSVGIGQISSEVPQNLSASRPQDRQFILSSKKLLLSDSGFYLCAWSVRSRTEAFFGQGTRLTVV.

The CDR3 is CASSLFILTGANEQFF. CDR3 bases: TGTGCCAGCAGCTTATTTATTTTGACAGGAGCCAATGAGCAGTTCTTC. The rearrangement joins TRBV7-2 to TRBJ2-1; TRBD1 might be the D (6 bases). The length of the CDR3 is 16 residues. Per the germline V gene, CDR1 is SGHTA and CDR2 is FQGNSA. Deletions cut 2 bases from V and 6 bases from J, with 17 bases between. Complete variable domain (other parts from reference TRBV7-2 and TRBJ2-1): GAGVSQSPSNKVTEKGKDVELRCDPISGHTALYWYRQSLGQGLEFLIYFQGNSAPDKSGLPSDRFSAERTGGSVSTLTIQRTQQEDSAVYLCASSLFILTGANEQFFGPGTRLTVL.

The V call is TRBV18, the J call TRBJ2-1; 11 bases agree with TRBD2. In germline, CDR1 is KGHSH, CDR2 LQKENI. The CDR3 covers 17 residues. Unmatched junction bases numbered 5, after V lost 0 bases and J lost 4 bases. CDR3 sequence: CASSPPISGRAYNEQFF. The CDR3 DNA reads TGTGCCAGCTCACCACCGATTAGCGGGAGGGCTTACAATGAGCAGTTCTTC.